This TCR beta chain emerged from a study of blood T cell repertoires in COVID-19. Clones were sequenced by immunoSEQ multiplex PCR, and TCRdb holds only the in-frame ones, with some missing. This repertoire shows about 220,000 clones, approximately 83% found once; its top ten account for 4.5% to 5%. This clone was detected only a few times. The CDR3 spans 13 residues. CDR1 and CDR2 from the germline V gene are MNHEY and SVGAGI. The germline V and J ends were trimmed by 5 bases and 0 bases, with 7 bases remaining between them. Participants in the exposed group had met a COVID-19 case in the 2 weeks before joining the study.

The sample taken for sequencing was PBMCs or T cells enriched from blood (not recorded which). This receptor was obtained from a woman between 50 and 59 years old who had been exposed to COVID-19. The rearrangement uses TRBV6-5 and TRBJ1-2; D unresolved. CDR3 loop: CASSSGSNYGYTF. The CDR3 DNA sequence: TGTGCCAGCAGTAGCGGCTCTAACTATGGCTACACCTTC.